The sequence of this TCR beta chain was determined in a study of shared clonotypes between healthy human individuals. The input for sorted-subset replicate PCRs was about 210 ng DNA, 25,000 to 35,000 T cell genomes. TCRdb keeps only in-frame clones here, not all; method: immunoSEQ multiplex PCR. The sample yields a few million clones, 85% to 95% seen once. A single count supports this clone. Sequencing input: naive CD4+ T cells from PBMCs. Sample subset: CD45RA+ positively selected. The sequence was collected from a man between 18 and 35 years old in good health. Some clones in this sample may be carry-over from other donors' samples.

This CDR3 reads CASSPGQGYGYTF. Here the CDR3 DNA reads TGTGCCAGCAGTCCGGGACAGGGCTATGGCTACACCTTC. The chain couples TRBV5-6 to TRBJ1-2; 9 positions match TRBD1. This CDR3 is built from 13 residues. Trimming took 5 bases from V and 4 from J; bases not matched to a gene: 3. Looked up from germline, CDR1 is SGHDT and CDR2 is YYEEEE.